This T cell receptor beta chain was documented in a study of breast tumors, draining lymph nodes, adjacent tissues. Ten or more counts support this clonotype. One entry per CDR3 protein results from TCRdb running MiXCR on the multiplex PCR reads. The data contain some 150,000 distinct CDR3 sequences, more than 20% of them singletons. The CDR3 has 13 residues. Germline CDR1 and CDR2: SNHLY and FYNNEI. Trimming cost V 1 base and J 6 bases, with 7 bases left between them. The lymph nodes were axillary draining lymph nodes from breast cancer patients. The sequence was obtained from a female donor with breast cancer. Some clones in this sample may be carry-over from other donors' samples. The chain is built from TRBV2 and TRBJ2-1; D is unclear. Sequencing was carried out using axillary lymph node tissue. CDR3 bases: TGTGCCAGCAGTGAAGAGGCCCGCAATGAGCAGTTCTTC. Translation: CASSEEARNEQFF.